A single sample gave rise to the 7 T cell receptor beta chains below, sequenced in a study of cytomegalovirus exposure and HLA in healthy donors. Measured with immunoSEQ multiplex PCR; TCRdb has only the in-frame clones, and not every one. The data show 140,000 or so clones, around 89% seen once. The sample taken for sequencing was PBMCs. All receptors come from a woman in her twenties or thirties in good health and CMV-seropositive.

The genes are TRBV4-1 and TRBJ2-7; weak D call: TRBD2 (6 bases). Per the germline V gene, CDR1 is MGHRA and CDR2 is YSYEKL. Trimming stripped 4 bases from V and 1 base from J, with 14 bases between. The CDR3 length is 15 residues. In DNA, the CDR3 is TGCGCCAGCAGCCTCCCTAGCGCCCCATCCTACGAGCAGTACTTC. Amino acids: CASSLPSAPSYEQYF.

This clone was counted only a few times. One end of the junction fails to match germline, which may point to a read error. The chain has TRBV7-9 and TRBJ1-6, with D hard to call. Germline CDR1 is SEHNR and CDR2 is FQNEAQ (reference sequence). The CDR3 consists of 12 residues. The CDR3 region is CASSLPNAPLHF. The CDR3 DNA is TGTGCCAGCAGCTTACCTAATGCACCCCTCCACTTT.

This chain joins TRBV13 and TRBJ2-2; the match to TRBD2 covers 13 bases. V lost 6 bases, J lost 7 bases, and 8 bases stayed unmatched. The germline V gene encodes CDR1 PRHDT and CDR2 FYEKMQ (reference sequence). The CDR3 consists of 16 residues. CDR3 nucleotide sequence: TGTGCCAGCAGACCGGGACTAGCGGGGCCTCGCGGGGAGCTGTTTTTT. Translating it yields CASRPGLAGPRGELFF.

The V call is TRBV11-2, the J call TRBJ2-7, with 7 bases fitting TRBD2. Germline CDR1 SGHAT, CDR2 FQNNGV. The J segment lost 3 bases and the V segment lost 5 bases, leaving 7 bases of the junction unmatched. This CDR3 is built from 14 residues. The CDR3 DNA follows: TGTGCCAGCAGCCTCAGGCGCGGGAGCTACGAGCAGTACTTC. As protein: CASSLRRGSYEQYF.

This chain connects TRBV11-2 to TRBJ2-5, with D tentatively TRBD2 (6 bases). CDR1 is SGHAT and CDR2 is FQNNGV in the germline V gene. This CDR3 is built from 15 residues. V was clipped by 7 bases and J by 5 bases, with 20 bases between them. CDR3 nucleotides: TGTGCCAGCACTAAACGCCAGGGCGGAGGGGAGACCCAGTACTTC. It encodes CASTKRQGGGETQYF.

J is TRBJ2-1 and V is TRBV29-1; D not resolved. The V end lost 4 bases, the J end lost 4 bases, and 5 bases lay between the germline ends. Germline CDR1 SQVTM, CDR2 ANQGSEA. The CDR3 contains 11 residues. The CDR3 loop is CSVAQYNEQFF. The DNA for the CDR3 is TGCAGCGTTGCGCAGTACAATGAGCAGTTCTTC.

The chain's CDR3 is CASSRQQETQYF. CDR3 DNA: TGCGCCAGCAGCCGTCAGCAAGAGACCCAGTACTTC. The chain has TRBV5-1 and TRBJ2-5; D not certain. Trimming took 4 bases from V and 2 from J, leaving 6 bases between them. Germline CDR1 is SGHRS and CDR2 is YFSETQ. There are 12 residues in the CDR3.